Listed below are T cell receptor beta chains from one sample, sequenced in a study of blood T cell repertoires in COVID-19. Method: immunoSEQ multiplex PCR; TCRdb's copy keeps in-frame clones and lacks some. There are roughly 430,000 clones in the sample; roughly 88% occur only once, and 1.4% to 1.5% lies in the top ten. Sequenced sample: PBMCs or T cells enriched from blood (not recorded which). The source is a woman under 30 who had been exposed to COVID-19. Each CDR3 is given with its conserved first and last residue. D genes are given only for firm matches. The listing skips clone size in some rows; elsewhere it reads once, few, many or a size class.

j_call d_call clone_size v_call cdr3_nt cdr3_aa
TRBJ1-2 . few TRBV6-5 TGTGCCAGCAGTTACTCGGTCGACAGGAACTATGGCTACACCTTC CASSYSVDRNYGYTF
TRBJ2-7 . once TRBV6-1 TGTGCCAGCAGTGATGGGCAGTCCTACGAGCAGTACTTC CASSDGQSYEQYF
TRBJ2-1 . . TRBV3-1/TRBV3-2 TGTGCCAGCAGAGTCGGTAGCGGAGACAGTAATGAGCAGTTCTTC CASRVGSGDSNEQFF
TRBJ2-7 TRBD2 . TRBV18 TGTGCCAGCTCACCACTGCCGGCTAGCGGGAGTCAGGGCGAGCAGTACTTC CASSPLPASGSQGEQYF
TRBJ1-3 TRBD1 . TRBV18 TGTGCCAGCTCACCCGGGACAGGCGGAAACACCATATATTTT CASSPGTGGNTIYF
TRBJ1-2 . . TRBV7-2 TGTGCCAGCAGCCCTCGAGCCCCGGAGGGATCGTATGGCTACACCTTC CASSPRAPEGSYGYTF
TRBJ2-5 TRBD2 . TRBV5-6 TGTGCCAGCAGCTTGTTACACCTTGGGAGGGCCCAGTACTTC CASSLLHLGRAQYF
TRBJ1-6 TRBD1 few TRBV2 TGTGCCAGTGGGACAGCCTATAATTCACCCCTCCACTTT CASGTAYNSPLHF
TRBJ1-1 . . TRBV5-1 TGCGCCAGCAGCTTGCGAGGGTTCCCTGAAGCTTTCTTT CASSLRGFPEAFF
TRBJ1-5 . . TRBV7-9 TGTGCCAGCAGCCTGGGGACGGGAGAGAATCAGCCCCAGCATTTT CASSLGTGENQPQHF
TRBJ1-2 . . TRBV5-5 TGTGCCAGCAGCACCGATTGGGGGGGCCGTGGAGGCTACACCTTC CASSTDWGGRGGYTF
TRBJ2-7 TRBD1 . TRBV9 TGTGCCAGCAGCCTAAGTAGTAGCCGGACAGGGAGCTCCTACGAGCAGTACTTC CASSLSSSRTGSSYEQYF
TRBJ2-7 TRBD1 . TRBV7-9 TGTGCCAGCAGCCCCTCCGGGACAGCTTCCCTCTCCTACGAGCAGTACTTC CASSPSGTASLSYEQYF
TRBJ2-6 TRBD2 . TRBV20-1 TGCAGTGCTAGTTCTAGCGGCTCCTCTGGGGCCAACGTCCTGACTTTC CSASSSGSSGANVLTF
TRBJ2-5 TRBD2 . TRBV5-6 TGTGCCAGCAGCTCCGGGACTAGCGGGAGTAGGCAGACCCAGTACTTC CASSSGTSGSRQTQYF
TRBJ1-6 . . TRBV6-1 TGTGCCAGCAGTGAAGCCGAACAGGTCTTTTTACCCCTCCACTTT CASSEAEQVFLPLHF
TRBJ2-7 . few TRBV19 TGTGCCAGTAGTATAGGTCAGGGGCCCTCCTACGAGCAGTACTTC CASSIGQGPSYEQYF
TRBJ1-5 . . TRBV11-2 TGTGCCAGCAGCTTAGACAGTTCGGGGCCCCAGCATTTT CASSLDSSGPQHF
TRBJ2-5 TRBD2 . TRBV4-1 TGCGCCAGCAGCCAAGTTGGACTAGCGGGGGGGAAGACCCAGTACTTC CASSQVGLAGGKTQYF
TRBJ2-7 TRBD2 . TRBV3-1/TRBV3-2 TGTGCCAGCAGGCAATTGGGGACTAGTCGTTTTGAGCAGTACTTC CASRQLGTSRFEQYF
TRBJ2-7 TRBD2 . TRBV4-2 TGTGCCAGCAGCCAAGATGGAGGGACTAGTGGCGAGCAGTACTTC CASSQDGGTSGEQYF
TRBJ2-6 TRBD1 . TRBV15 TGTGCCACCAGCGGAAGACAGGGAAATGGGGCCAACGTCCTGACTTTC CATSGRQGNGANVLTF
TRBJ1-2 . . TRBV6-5 TGTGCCAGCACCAAGGGGGTGGGGCCCAACTATGGCTACACCTTC CASTKGVGPNYGYTF
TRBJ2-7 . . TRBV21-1 TGTGCCAGCAGCACCCCGGGGCTAGCGGGGGCCCTGAGCTCCTACGAGCAGTACTTC CASSTPGLAGALSSYEQYF
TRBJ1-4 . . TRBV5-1 TGCGCCAGCGTTGGGAGATCCGTCAATGAAAAACTGTTTTTT CASVGRSVNEKLFF
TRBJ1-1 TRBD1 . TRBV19 TGTGCCAGTAGTGCCGGGACAGGAAAGATGAACACTGAAGCTTTCTTT CASSAGTGKMNTEAFF
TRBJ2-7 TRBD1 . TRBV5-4 TGTGCCAGCAGCCTGGACAGGGGGCAATCCTACGAGCAGTACTTC CASSLDRGQSYEQYF
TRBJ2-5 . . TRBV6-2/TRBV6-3 TGTGCCAGCAGTGTTGGGGGGGCCCGAGAGACCCAGTACTTC CASSVGGARETQYF
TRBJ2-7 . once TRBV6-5 TGTGCCAGCAGCCAGCCTAGGGGAAGCTCCTACGAGCAGTACTTC CASSQPRGSSYEQYF
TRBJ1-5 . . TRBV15 TGTGCCACCAGCAGGGGGCTTCAGCCCCAGCATTTT CATSRGLQPQHF
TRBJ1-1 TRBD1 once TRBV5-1 TGCGCCAGCAGCCCTAGGACAGGGAGAGTGGACACTGAAGCTTTCTTT CASSPRTGRVDTEAFF
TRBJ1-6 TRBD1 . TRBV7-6 TGTGCCAGCAGCTCAGGGACAGGTCCTAATTCACCCCTCCACTTT CASSSGTGPNSPLHF
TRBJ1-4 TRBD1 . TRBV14 TGTGCCAGCAGCCAAGCTAGGACAGGGACTAATGAAAAACTGTTTTTT CASSQARTGTNEKLFF
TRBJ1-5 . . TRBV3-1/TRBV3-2 TGTGCCAGCAGCCAGAAAGCAGGGTCAGGTGGACCCCAGCATTTT CASSQKAGSGGPQHF
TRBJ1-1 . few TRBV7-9 TGTGCCAGCAGCTTATACCAGGGCCGCCCGACTGAAGCTTTCTTT CASSLYQGRPTEAFF
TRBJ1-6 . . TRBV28 TGTGCCAGCAGCACGGGGGGGACCAGGGGCCATAATTCACCCCTCCACTTT CASSTGGTRGHNSPLHF
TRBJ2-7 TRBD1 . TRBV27 TGTGCCAGCAGTCCCCTCCGGGACAGGGGATACGAGCAGTACTTC CASSPLRDRGYEQYF
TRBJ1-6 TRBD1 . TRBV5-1 TGCGCCAGCAGCTTAACAGGGGGGTCACCCCTCCACTTT CASSLTGGSPLHF
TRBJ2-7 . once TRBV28 TGTGCCAGCAGTTTAGGGCAGAAATACGAGCAGTACTTC CASSLGQKYEQYF
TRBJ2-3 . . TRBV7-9 TGTGCCAGCAGCTTAGCGGGGGGGGCCGCAGATACGCAGTATTTT CASSLAGGAADTQYF
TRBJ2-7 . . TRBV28 TGTGCCAGCAGTTCGGGTTCCTACGAGCAGTACTTC CASSSGSYEQYF
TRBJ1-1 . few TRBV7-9 TGTGCCAGCAGCTTAGTCGGGAACACTGAAGCTTTCTTT CASSLVGNTEAFF
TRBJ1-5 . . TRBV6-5 TGTGCCAGCAGTACTCAGGGGAGCGGTCAGCCCCAGCATTTT CASSTQGSGQPQHF
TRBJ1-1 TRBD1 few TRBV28 TGTGCCAGCAGTACTCTGACAGGGGGCATCGCTGAAGCTTTCTTT CASSTLTGGIAEAFF
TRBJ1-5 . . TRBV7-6 TGTGCCAGCAGCTTATTAGGGACTCAGGATCAGCCCCAGCATTTT CASSLLGTQDQPQHF
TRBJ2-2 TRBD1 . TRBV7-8 TGTGCCAGCAGCTCGGGACAGGGAAACACCGGGGAGCTGTTTTTT CASSSGQGNTGELFF
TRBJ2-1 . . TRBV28 TGTGCCATCATGACATTAGGCTCCTACAATGAGCAGTTCTTC CAIMTLGSYNEQFF
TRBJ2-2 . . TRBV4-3 TGCGCCAGCAGTGTCGTCGGAGGGGCCGGGGAGCTGTTTTTT CASSVVGGAGELFF
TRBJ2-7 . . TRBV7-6 TGTGCCAGCAGCTTGGGAGAAGAGCAGTACTTC CASSLGEEQYF
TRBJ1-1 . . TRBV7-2 TGTGCCAGCAGCTTAGTACCTGGACAGAACACTGAAGCTTTCTTT CASSLVPGQNTEAFF
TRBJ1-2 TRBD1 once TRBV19 TGTGCCAGCTCCCCTACCGGGACAGGGAACTATGGCTACACCTTC CASSPTGTGNYGYTF
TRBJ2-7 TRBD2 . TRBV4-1 TGCGCCAGCAGCCAACCGCGGGAGCGGGACGAGCAGTACTTC CASSQPRERDEQYF
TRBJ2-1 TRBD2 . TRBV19 TGTGCCAGTAGTATAGACAACGGGGGGGCCTGGGATGAGCAGTTCTTC CASSIDNGGAWDEQFF